These 9 T cell receptor beta chains were all obtained from the same sample, sequenced in a study of graft-versus-host responses after intestinal transplantation. Sequencing was performed with immunoSEQ multiplex PCR; in TCRdb, only in-frame clones are kept and a portion is missing. The table lists fewer than 95,000 clones, 90% to 95% of them singletons, with 0.49% in the top ten. No cognate antigen is known for these TCRs. This sample comprised unstimulated CD8+ T cells sorted from spleen or lymph node cells, obtained before intestinal transplant. These receptors all stem from a human donor who received an intestinal transplant.

V usage is TRBV13 and J usage is TRBJ2-2; 8 nucleotides match TRBD2. The CDR3 runs 15 residues. CDR1 and CDR2 (germline): PRHDT, FYEKMQ (reference sequence). V was pared by 5 bases and J by 4 bases, with 6 bases of the junction left unmatched. As DNA, the CDR3 is TGTGCCAGCAGCCTTGGACTAGCTACCACCGGGGAGCTGTTTTTT. It codes for CASSLGLATTGELFF.

This clone was observed once. CDR3 coding DNA: TGTGCCAGCAGCTTAGGGACAGGAGACCCCTACGAGCAGTACTTC. Translation: CASSLGTGDPYEQYF. The chain combines TRBV5-5 with TRBJ2-7; 8 bases are shared with TRBD1. The V gene's germline CDR1 is SGHKS and CDR2 YYEKEE (reference sequence). Trimming at V came to 2 bases and at J to 2 bases, leaving 6 bases not matched to a gene. This CDR3 is built from 15 residues.

V gene TRBV27 combines with J gene TRBJ1-3, with 9 positions matching TRBD1. The germline V gene encodes CDR1 MNHEY and CDR2 SMNVEV (reference sequence). J lost 8 bases, V lost 5 bases, and 7 bases had no gene match. This CDR3 is 14 amino acids long. CDR3 DNA sequence: TGTGCCAGCAGTCCTTGGACAGGGGCTGACACCATATATTTT. As protein: CASSPWTGADTIYF.

The gene calls are TRBV11-2 and TRBJ1-2; TRBD1 might be the D (5 bases). Germline V gives CDR1 SGHAT, CDR2 FQNNGV. The CDR3 is made up of 12 amino acids. V was cut by 4 bases and J by 3 bases, with 6 bases left in between. This CDR3 is CASSSGDYGYTF. The CDR3 coding sequence is TGTGCCAGCAGCTCGGGGGACTATGGCTACACCTTC.

The chain is built from TRBV30 and TRBJ2-7, with 9 bases aligning to TRBD1. The V gene's germline CDR1 is GTSNPN and CDR2 SVGIG (reference sequence). This CDR3 is built from 17 residues. Trimming took 0 bases from V and 3 from J; bases not matched to a gene: 12. CDR3 DNA: TGTGCCTGGAGTGTTGGGACAGGGACTGTGCTCGACTACGAGCAGTACTTC. Translated: CAWSVGTGTVLDYEQYF.

The rearrangement joins TRBV28 to TRBJ1-5; a possible D gene is TRBD1 (6 bases). V lost 2 bases to trimming and J lost 3 bases, with 11 bases between them. From germline, CDR1 is MDHEN and CDR2 SYDVKM. The CDR3 sequence is 15 residues long. The DNA of the CDR3 is TGTGCCAGCAGTTTACTCCCAGGGGACAATCAGCCCCAGCATTTT. Residues: CASSLLPGDNQPQHF. The variable domain in full, completed from reference TRBV28 and TRBJ1-5, reads DVKVTQSSRYLVKRTGEKVFLECVQDMDHENMFWYRQDPGLGLRLIYFSYDVKMKEKGDIPEGYSVSREKKERFSLILESASTNQTSMYLCASSLLPGDNQPQHFGDGTRLSIL.

The J gene is TRBJ2-5, the V gene TRBV7-9; 8 positions match TRBD2. CDR1 is SEHNR, CDR2 FQNEAQ, per germline (reference sequence). V gave up 4 bases and J gave up 2 bases; unmatched junction bases: 12. This CDR3 is 17 amino acids long. The CDR3 is CASSSYVAGRSQETQYF. In DNA, the CDR3 is TGTGCCAGCAGCTCTTATGTAGCGGGACGCTCACAAGAGACCCAGTACTTC. Complete variable domain (other parts from reference TRBV7-9 and TRBJ2-5): DTGVSQNPRHKITKRGQNVTFRCDPISEHNRLYWYRQTLGQGPEFLTYFQNEAQLEKSRLLSDRFSAERPKGSFSTLEIQRTEQGDSAMYLCASSSYVAGRSQETQYFGPGTRLLVL.

The chain has TRBV7-8 and TRBJ2-7; 13 bases align to TRBD2. The ends lost 2 bases at V and 6 bases at J; junction bases unmatched: 10. CDR3 length equals 17 residues. Germline values: CDR1 SGHVS, CDR2 FQNEAQ. The CDR3 reads CASSLLVLAGGRLEQYF. CDR3 sequence (DNA): TGTGCCAGCAGCTTATTGGTACTAGCGGGAGGGCGTCTCGAGCAGTACTTC.

The CDR3 is CASSPQGWRETQYF. The CDR3 region has the DNA TGTGCCAGCAGTCCACAGGGGTGGCGAGAGACCCAGTACTTC. V usage is TRBV25-1 and J usage is TRBJ2-5; 7 nucleotides agree with TRBD1. CDR1 is MGHDK and CDR2 is SYGVNS in the germline V gene. V shed 5 bases and J 4 bases; nucleotides not matched to a gene: 7. The CDR3 runs 14 residues.